This T cell receptor beta chain was identified during a study of cytomegalovirus exposure and HLA in healthy donors. This clone was observed a handful of times. The PCR contained 60 Vbeta and 13 Jbeta primers. Using immunoSEQ multiplex PCR, the repertoire was profiled, and TCRdb retains in-frame clones only, with some absent. The repertoire holds about 140,000 clones, with around 83% as singletons. This CDR3 is 14 amino acids long. The source material was PBMCs. The receptor comes from a middle-aged man in good health and CMV-seropositive. The V call is TRBV12-1, the J call TRBJ2-3; TRBD2 was called by the table and not checked on the DNA. TRBV12-1 is an annotated pseudogene. This CDR3 is CATGRDSLTDTQYF. CDR3 DNA sequence: TGTGCCACCGGACGGGACTCGCTCACAGATACGCAGTATTTT.